This T cell receptor (beta chain) was obtained from a study of blood T cell repertoires in COVID-19. Study as a whole: Nucleic acid was either cDNA or gDNA, and it came from T cells, B-cell-depleted T cells, or PBMCs.

Original processing methods: Cell counts per sample came from amplifying reference gene primers. TCRdb keeps only in-frame clones here, not all; method: immunoSEQ multiplex PCR. Clonal size and the V and J genes are those of that table, whereas D and trimming came from the DNA. The sample holds about 77,000 clones, 88% seen once. This receptor was identified in a woman older than 75 with acute or convalescent COVID-19. Sequencing input: peripheral blood.

The chain's CDR3 is CASSQDTGNEKLFF. The CDR3 coding sequence is TGCGCCAGCAGCCAAGATACAGGGAATGAAAAACTGTTTTTT. The J gene is TRBJ1-4, the V gene TRBV4-3, with a tentative D call TRBD1 (6 bases). Between the trimmed V and J ends, which lost 0 bases and 5 bases, there was a span of 7 bases. This CDR3 region has 14 residues. Germline V gene data show CDR1 as LGHNA and CDR2 as YSLEER.